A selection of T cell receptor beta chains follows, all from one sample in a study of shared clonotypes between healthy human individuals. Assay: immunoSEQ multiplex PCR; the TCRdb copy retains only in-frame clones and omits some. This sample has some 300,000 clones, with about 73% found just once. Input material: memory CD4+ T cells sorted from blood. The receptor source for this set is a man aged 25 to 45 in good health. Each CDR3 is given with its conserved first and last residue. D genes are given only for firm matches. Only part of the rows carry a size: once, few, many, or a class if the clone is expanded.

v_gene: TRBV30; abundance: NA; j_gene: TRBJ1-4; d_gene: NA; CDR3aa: CAWRQGRKLFF; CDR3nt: TGTGCCTGGCGCCAGGGAAGAAAACTGTTTTTT
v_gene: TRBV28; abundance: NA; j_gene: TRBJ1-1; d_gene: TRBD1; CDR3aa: CASSGQGKGVTEAFF; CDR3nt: TGTGCCAGCAGTGGACAGGGGAAAGGGGTGACTGAAGCTTTCTTT
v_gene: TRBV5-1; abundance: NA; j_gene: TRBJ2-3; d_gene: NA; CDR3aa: CASSLRLASTDTQYF; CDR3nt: TGCGCCAGCAGCTTGAGGCTGGCAAGCACAGATACGCAGTATTTT
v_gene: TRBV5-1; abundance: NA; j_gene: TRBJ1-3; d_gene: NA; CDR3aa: CASTDQNSGNTIYF; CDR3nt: TGCGCCAGCACGGACCAGAACTCTGGAAACACCATATATTTT
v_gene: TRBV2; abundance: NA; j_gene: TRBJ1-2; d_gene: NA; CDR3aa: CASMGDLGFYGYTF; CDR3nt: TGTGCCAGCATGGGGGACCTAGGTTTCTATGGCTACACCTTC
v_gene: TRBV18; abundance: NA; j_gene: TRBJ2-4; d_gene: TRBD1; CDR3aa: CASSPLPPRQGNIQYF; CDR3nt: TGTGCCAGCTCACCACTTCCACCGCGACAGGGAAACATTCAGTACTTC
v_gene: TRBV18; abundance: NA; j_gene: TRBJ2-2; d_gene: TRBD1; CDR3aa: CASSPPDRGSNTGELFF; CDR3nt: TGTGCCAGCTCACCTCCGGACAGGGGCTCGAACACCGGGGAGCTGTTTTTT
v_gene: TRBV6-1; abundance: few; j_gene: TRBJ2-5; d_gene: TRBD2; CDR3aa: CATTGGGTQYF; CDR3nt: TGTGCCACCACCGGGGGGGGGACCCAGTACTTC
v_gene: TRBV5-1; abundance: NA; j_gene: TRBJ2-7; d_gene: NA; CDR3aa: CASSLSGYEQYF; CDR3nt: TGCGCCAGCAGTCTCTCGGGATACGAGCAGTACTTC
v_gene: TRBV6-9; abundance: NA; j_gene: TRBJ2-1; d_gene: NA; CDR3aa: CASRRMSSYNEQFF; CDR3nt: TGTGCCAGCAGGAGGATGAGCTCCTACAATGAGCAGTTCTTC
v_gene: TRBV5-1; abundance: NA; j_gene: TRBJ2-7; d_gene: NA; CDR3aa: CASSGSFYEQYF; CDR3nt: TGCGCCAGCAGCGGGAGCTTTTACGAGCAGTACTTC
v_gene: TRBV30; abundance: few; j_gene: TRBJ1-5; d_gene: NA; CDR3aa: CAWSQPARSNQPQHF; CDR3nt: TGTGCCTGGAGTCAACCGGCCAGGAGCAATCAGCCCCAGCATTTT
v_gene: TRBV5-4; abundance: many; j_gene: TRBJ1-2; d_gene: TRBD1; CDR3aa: CASSFDRGYGYTF; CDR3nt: TGTGCCAGCAGCTTCGACAGGGGTTACGGCTACACCTTC
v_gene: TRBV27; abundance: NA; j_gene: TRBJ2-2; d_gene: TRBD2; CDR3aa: CASSYRGSGSGGELFF; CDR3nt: TGTGCCAGCAGTTACCGGGGTAGCGGGAGTGGCGGGGAGCTGTTTTTT
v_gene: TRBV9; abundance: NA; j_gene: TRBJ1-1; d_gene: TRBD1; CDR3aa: CASSPGGGQDGSGTEAFF; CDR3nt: TGTGCCAGCAGCCCGGGAGGGGGACAGGACGGATCGGGCACTGAAGCTTTCTTT
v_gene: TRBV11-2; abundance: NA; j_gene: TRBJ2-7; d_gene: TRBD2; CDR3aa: CASSVPGWRGTYEQYF; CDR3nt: TGTGCCAGCAGCGTACCGGGGTGGCGGGGGACCTACGAGCAGTACTTC
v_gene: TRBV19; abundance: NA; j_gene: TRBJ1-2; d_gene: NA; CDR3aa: CASWGLVYGYTF; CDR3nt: TGTGCCAGTTGGGGGCTTGTCTATGGCTACACCTTC
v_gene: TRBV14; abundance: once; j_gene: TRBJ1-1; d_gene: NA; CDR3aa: CASSQVRMINDGYTEAFF; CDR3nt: TGTGCCAGCAGCCAAGTTCGAATGATAAATGACGGCTACACTGAAGCTTTCTTT
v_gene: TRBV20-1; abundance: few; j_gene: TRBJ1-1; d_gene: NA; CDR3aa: CSARQPNEAFF; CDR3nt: TGCAGTGCTCGACAGCCGAATGAAGCTTTCTTT
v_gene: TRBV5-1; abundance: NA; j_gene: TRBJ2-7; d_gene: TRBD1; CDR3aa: CASSLSGQAYEQYF; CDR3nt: TGCGCCAGCAGCTTATCGGGACAGGCCTACGAGCAGTACTTC
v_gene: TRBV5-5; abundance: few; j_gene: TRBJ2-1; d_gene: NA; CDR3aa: CASSLKDRGNEQFF; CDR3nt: TGTGCCAGCAGCTTGAAAGACAGAGGCAATGAGCAGTTCTTC
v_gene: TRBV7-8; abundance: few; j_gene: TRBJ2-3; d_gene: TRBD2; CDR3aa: CASSLFGLAEGTDTQYF; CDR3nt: TGTGCCAGCAGCTTATTTGGACTAGCGGAGGGGACAGATACGCAGTATTTT
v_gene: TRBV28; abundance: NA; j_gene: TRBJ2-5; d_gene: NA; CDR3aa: CASSFGGAETQYF; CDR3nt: TGTGCCAGCAGTTTCGGTGGGGCTGAGACCCAGTACTTC
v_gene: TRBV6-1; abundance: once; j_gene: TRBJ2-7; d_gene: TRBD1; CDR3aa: CASSYGDREYF; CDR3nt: TGTGCCAGCAGTTACGGGGACAGGGAGTACTTC
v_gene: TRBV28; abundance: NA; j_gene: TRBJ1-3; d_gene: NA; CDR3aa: CASSRAQATGNTIYF; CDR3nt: TGTGCCAGCAGCCGGGCCCAAGCAACTGGAAACACCATATATTTT
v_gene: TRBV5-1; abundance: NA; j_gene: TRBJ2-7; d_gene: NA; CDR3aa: CASAGAGAYEQYF; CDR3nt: TGCGCCAGCGCGGGGGCGGGCGCCTACGAGCAGTACTTC
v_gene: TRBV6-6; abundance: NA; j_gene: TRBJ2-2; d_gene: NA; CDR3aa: CASRPAGGDTGELFF; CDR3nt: TGTGCCAGCAGACCCGCCGGAGGGGACACCGGGGAGCTGTTTTTT
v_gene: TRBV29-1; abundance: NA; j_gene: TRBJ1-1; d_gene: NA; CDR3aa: CSGYQGGTEAFF; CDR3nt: TGCAGCGGTTACCAAGGGGGGACTGAAGCTTTCTTT
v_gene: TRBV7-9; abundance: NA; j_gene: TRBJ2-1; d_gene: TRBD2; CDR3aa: CASSAPGTSGYNEQFF; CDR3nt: TGTGCCAGCAGCGCCCCGGGGACTAGCGGTTACAATGAGCAGTTCTTC
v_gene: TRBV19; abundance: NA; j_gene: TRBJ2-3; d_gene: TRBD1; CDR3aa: CASKAGQGYTDTQYF; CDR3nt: TGTGCCAGTAAAGCAGGACAGGGTTATACAGATACGCAGTATTTT
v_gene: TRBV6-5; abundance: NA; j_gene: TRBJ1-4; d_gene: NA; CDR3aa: CASSPGVVSEKLFF; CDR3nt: TGTGCCAGCAGTCCCGGGGTGGTATCCGAAAAACTGTTTTTT
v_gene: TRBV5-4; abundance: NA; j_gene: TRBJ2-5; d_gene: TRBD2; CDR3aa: CASSLGLAGGGETQYF; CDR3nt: TGTGCCAGCAGCTTGGGACTAGCGGGAGGGGGTGAGACCCAGTACTTC
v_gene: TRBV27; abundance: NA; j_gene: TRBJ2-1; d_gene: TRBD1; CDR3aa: CASSPRTGGFVQFF; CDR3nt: TGTGCCAGCAGTCCTCGGACAGGCGGTTTTGTGCAGTTCTTC
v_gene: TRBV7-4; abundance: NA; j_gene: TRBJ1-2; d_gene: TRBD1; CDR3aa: CASSPGTGYGYTF; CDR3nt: TGTGCCAGCAGCCCCGGGACAGGCTATGGCTACACCTTC
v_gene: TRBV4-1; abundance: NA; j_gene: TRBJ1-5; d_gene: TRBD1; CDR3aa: CASSQAGFRGQGVNQPQHF; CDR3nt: TGCGCCAGCAGCCAAGCGGGATTTCGGGGACAGGGGGTCAATCAGCCCCAGCATTTT
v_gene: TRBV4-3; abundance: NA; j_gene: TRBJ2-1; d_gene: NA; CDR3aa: CASSQVGTNEQFF; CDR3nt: TGCGCCAGCAGCCAAGTTGGCACCAATGAGCAGTTCTTC
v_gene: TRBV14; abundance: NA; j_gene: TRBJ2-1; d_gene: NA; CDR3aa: CASSQHLMSGAGNEQFF; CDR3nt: TGTGCCAGCAGCCAACACCTAATGTCGGGCGCGGGGAATGAGCAGTTCTTC
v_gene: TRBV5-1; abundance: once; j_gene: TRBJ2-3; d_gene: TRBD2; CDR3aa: CASSFTSGSSTDTQYF; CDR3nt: TGCGCCAGCAGCTTTACTAGCGGATCTAGCACAGATACGCAGTATTTT
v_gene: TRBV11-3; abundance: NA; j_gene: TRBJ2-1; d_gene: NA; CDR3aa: CASSLTGNNEQFF; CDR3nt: TGTGCCAGCAGCTTGACAGGCAACAATGAGCAGTTCTTC
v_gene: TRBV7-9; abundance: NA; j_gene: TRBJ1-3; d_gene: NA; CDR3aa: CASPKGFSGNTIYF; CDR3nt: TGTGCCAGCCCTAAAGGGTTTTCTGGAAACACCATATATTTT
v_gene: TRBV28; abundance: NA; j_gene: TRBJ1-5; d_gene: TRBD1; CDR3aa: CASRVRSGTGDQPQHF; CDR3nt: TGTGCCAGCAGAGTCCGAAGCGGGACAGGGGATCAGCCCCAGCATTTT
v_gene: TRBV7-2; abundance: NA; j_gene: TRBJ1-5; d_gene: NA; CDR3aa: CASSLRGGSNQPQHF; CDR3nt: TGTGCCAGCAGCTTAAGGGGGGGTAGCAATCAGCCCCAGCATTTT
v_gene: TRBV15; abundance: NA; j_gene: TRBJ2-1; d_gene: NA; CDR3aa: CATSRVSGGDEQFF; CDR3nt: TGTGCCACCAGCAGAGTATCTGGCGGAGATGAGCAGTTCTTC
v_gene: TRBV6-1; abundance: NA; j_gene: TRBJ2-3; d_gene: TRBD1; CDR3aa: CASTDRGLSDTQYF; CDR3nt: TGTGCCAGTACGGACAGGGGGTTGTCAGATACGCAGTATTTT
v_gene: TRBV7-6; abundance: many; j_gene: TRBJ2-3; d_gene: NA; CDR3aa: CASSLGGYTQYF; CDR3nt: TGTGCCAGCAGCTTAGGCGGATATACGCAGTATTTT
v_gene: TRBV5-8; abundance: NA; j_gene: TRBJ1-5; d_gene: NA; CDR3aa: CASSSGDNQPQHF; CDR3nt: TGTGCCAGCAGCTCCGGCGACAATCAGCCCCAGCATTTT
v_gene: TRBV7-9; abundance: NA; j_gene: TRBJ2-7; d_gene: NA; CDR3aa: CASSSETNRDEQYF; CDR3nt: TGTGCCAGCAGCTCTGAGACTAACCGAGACGAGCAGTACTTC
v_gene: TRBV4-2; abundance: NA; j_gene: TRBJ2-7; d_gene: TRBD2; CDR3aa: CASSVQAGRYEQYF; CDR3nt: TGTGCCAGCAGCGTCCAAGCGGGGCGATACGAGCAGTACTTC
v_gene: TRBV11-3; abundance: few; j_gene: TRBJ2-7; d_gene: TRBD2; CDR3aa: CASSLQMGGRGEQYF; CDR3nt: TGTGCCAGCAGCCTCCAGATGGGCGGGAGGGGCGAGCAGTACTTC
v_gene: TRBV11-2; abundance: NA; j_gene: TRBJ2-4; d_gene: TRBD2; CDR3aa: CASSPNSGRWDIQYF; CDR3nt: TGTGCCAGCAGCCCGAATAGCGGGAGATGGGACATTCAGTACTTC
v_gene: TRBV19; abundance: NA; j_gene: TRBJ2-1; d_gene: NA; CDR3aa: CASSIDKSSYNEQFF; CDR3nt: TGTGCCAGTAGTATAGATAAGAGCTCCTACAATGAGCAGTTCTTC
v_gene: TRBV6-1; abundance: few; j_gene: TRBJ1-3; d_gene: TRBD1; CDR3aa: CASSRDSGRNTIYF; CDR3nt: TGTGCCAGCAGCCGGGACAGCGGTAGAAACACCATATATTTT
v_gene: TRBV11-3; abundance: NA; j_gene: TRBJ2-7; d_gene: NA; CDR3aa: CASSFVDGSLYEQYF; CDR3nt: TGTGCCAGCAGCTTCGTCGACGGCAGCCTCTACGAGCAGTACTTC
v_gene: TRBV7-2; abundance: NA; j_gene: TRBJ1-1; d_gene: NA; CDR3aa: CASSQPGPNTEAFF; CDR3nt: TGTGCCAGCAGCCAGCCCGGACCGAACACTGAAGCTTTCTTT
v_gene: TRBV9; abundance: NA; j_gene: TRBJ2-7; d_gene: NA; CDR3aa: CASSVEGDYEQYF; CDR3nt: TGTGCCAGCAGCGTAGAAGGAGACTACGAGCAGTACTTC
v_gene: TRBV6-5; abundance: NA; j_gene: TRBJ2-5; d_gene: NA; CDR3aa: CASSYRVQETQYF; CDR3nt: TGTGCCAGCAGTTATAGGGTCCAAGAGACCCAGTACTTC